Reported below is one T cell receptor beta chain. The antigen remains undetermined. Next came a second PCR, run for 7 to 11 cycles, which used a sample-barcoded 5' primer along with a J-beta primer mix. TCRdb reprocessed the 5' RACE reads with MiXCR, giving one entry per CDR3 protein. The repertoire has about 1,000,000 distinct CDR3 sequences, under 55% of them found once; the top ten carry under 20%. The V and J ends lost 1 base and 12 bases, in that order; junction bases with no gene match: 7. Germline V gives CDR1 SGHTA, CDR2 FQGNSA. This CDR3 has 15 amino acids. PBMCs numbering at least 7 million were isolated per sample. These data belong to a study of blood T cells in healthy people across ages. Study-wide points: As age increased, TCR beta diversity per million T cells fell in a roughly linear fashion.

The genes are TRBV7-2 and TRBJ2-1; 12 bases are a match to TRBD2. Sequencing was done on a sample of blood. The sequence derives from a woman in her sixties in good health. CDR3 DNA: TGTGCCAGCAGCTTAGGTCTAGCGGGAGGGCCATGGCAGTTCTTC. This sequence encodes CASSLGLAGGPWQFF.